These 4 T cell receptor beta chains share one sample of origin, sequenced in a study of blood T cell repertoires in COVID-19. The table came from immunoSEQ multiplex PCR; TCRdb's copy has only in-frame clones and leaves some out. The sample consists of 110,000 to 150,000 clones, 65% to 90% of them appearing once. The sequenced sample was peripheral blood. These receptors originate from a man in his sixties with active or convalescent COVID-19.

This chain uses TRBV12-5 with TRBJ2-5; D is perhaps TRBD1 (6 bases). The CDR3 runs to 13 residues. CDR1 is LGHNT and CDR2 is FRNRAP in the germline V gene. V was pared by 6 bases and J by 0 bases, with 8 bases between. The DNA for the CDR3 is TGTGCTAGTGGAGGACAGAACCAAGAGACCCAGTACTTC. Encoded protein: CASGGQNQETQYF.

This clone has just one count. The rearrangement joins TRBV7-9 to TRBJ1-2; 9 nucleotides match TRBD1. The ends lost 5 bases at V and 5 bases at J; junction bases unmatched: 3. Germline assignment: CDR1 SEHNR and CDR2 FQNEAQ (reference sequence). CDR3 length: 13 residues. CDR3 in amino acids: CASSRTGEYGYTF. Here the CDR3 DNA reads TGTGCCAGCAGCCGGACAGGGGAATATGGCTACACCTTC.

The V and J genes are TRBV5-1 and TRBJ2-2, with D possibly being TRBD1 (6 bases). V lost 0 bases and J 7 bases, leaving 10 bases between the germline ends. This CDR3 region has 14 residues. Germline CDR1 SGHRS, CDR2 YFSETQ. DNA of the CDR3: TGCGCCAGCAGCTTGGACAGGGTAGGCGGGGAGCTGTTTTTT. Translating it yields CASSLDRVGGELFF.

This clone was recorded a few times. This CDR3 is CASSGGVTGRYEQYV. The CDR3 bases are TGTGCCAGCAGCGGGGGGGTAACAGGGAGGTACGAGCAGTACGTC. The chain has TRBV11-2 and TRBJ2-7; the D gene is possibly TRBD2 (7 bases). CDR1 is SGHAT, CDR2 FQNNGV, per germline. The CDR3 is 15 residues long. Trimming removed 5 bases at V and 4 bases at J, with 18 bases between.